The clone carrying this T cell receptor (beta chain) was picked up one time. The antigen remains unidentified. Germline CDR1 is LNHDA and CDR2 is SQIVND (reference sequence). The trim removed 5 bases at V and 5 bases at J, leaving 10 bases unmatched. CDR3 length: 16 amino acids. This PCR relied on a set of 60 Vbeta primers and 13 Jbeta primers. TCRdb's table, derived via immunoSEQ multiplex PCR, lists solely in-frame clones and lacks some. The table lists about 140,000 clones, almost 85% of them singletons. All donors participated as healthy donors of bone marrow. This sample stems from a study of cytomegalovirus exposure and HLA in healthy donors. Study at large: Most genotyped donors, 81% of 300 to 400, had Caucasian-associated genetic ancestry. Study-wide results and limits: Across donors, presence/absence analyses took sequencing depth to be roughly uniform.

The sample consisted of PBMCs. This rearrangement joins TRBV19 to TRBJ2-2, with 8 nucleotides matching TRBD1. The receptor was isolated from a young man in good health and CMV-seropositive. CDR3 DNA sequence: TGTGCCAGTAGTGCAGGGGCAGGGGGCGTGACCGGGGAGCTGTTTTTT. It is translated as CASSAGAGGVTGELFF. The variable domain in full, with the rest retrieved from reference TRBV19 and TRBJ2-2, is DGGITQSPKYLFRKEGQNVTLSCEQNLNHDAMYWYRQDPGQGLRLIYYSQIVNDFQKGDIAEGYSVSREKKESFPLTVTSAQKNPTAFYLCASSAGAGGVTGELFFGEGSRLTVL.